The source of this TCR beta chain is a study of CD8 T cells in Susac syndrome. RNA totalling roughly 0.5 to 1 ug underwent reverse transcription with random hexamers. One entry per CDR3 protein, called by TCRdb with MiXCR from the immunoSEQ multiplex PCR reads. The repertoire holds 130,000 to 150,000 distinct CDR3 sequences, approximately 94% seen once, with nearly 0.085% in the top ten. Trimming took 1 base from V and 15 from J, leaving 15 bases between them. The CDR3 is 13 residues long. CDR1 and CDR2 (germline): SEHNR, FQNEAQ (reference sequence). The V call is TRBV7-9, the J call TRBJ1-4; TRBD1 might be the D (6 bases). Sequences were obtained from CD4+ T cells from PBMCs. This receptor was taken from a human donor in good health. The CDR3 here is CASSLDLDSPMFF. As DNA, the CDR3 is TGTGCCAGCAGCTTAGACCTGGACAGTCCAATGTTTTTT.